This entry concerns a single T cell receptor (beta chain). Antigen specificity is unknown. This specimen belongs to a study of T cells expressing NK-cell markers. Overall study: Sorted CD3+CD56+NKG2C+, CD3+CD56+NKG2C- and CD3+CD56-NKG2C+ T cells supplied TCR beta repertoires. There were seven HCMV-seropositive donors and one seronegative donor among the eight sequenced. Study-wide findings and caveats: The dominant NKG2C+ clonotypes represented roughly 1.0-7.5% of CD8+ T cells in over 5 donors.

5'RACE template switching with UMIs generated TCR beta cDNA. TCRdb reprocessed the 5' RACE reads and reports one entry per CDR3 protein, with no DNA. The sample has approximately 380,000 distinct CDR3 sequences, and its top ten clones hold 4% to 6.5%. The germline V gene encodes CDR1 MDHEN and CDR2 SYDVKM. CDR3 length: 15 residues. This TCR was sampled from a man aged 18 to 69 in good health. The chain combines TRBV28 with TRBJ1-3; with no DNA, the TCRdb D assignment of TRBD1 cannot be verified. Sequenced material: blood T cells: a sorted CD56 or NKG2C T cell subset, CD4+ or CD8+ T cells, or bulk PBMC T cells (not recorded which). The CDR3 sequence: CASSPGHFSGNTIYF.